Presented here are 16 T cell receptor beta chains from one specimen sequenced in a study of shared clonotypes between healthy human individuals. Data came from immunoSEQ multiplex PCR; TCRdb stores just in-frame clones and leaves some out. The sample lists approximately 500,000 clones, 81% seen once, with roughly 13% in the top ten. The specimen sequenced was PBMCs. These receptors were obtained from a middle-aged woman in good health. Some clones in this sample may be carry-over from other donors' samples.

V and J are TRBV5-4 and TRBJ2-1, with D perhaps TRBD2 (7 bases). From germline, CDR1 is SGHNT and CDR2 YYREEE (reference sequence). The V and J ends lost 1 base and 10 bases respectively, with 18 bases between them. The CDR3 is 15 amino acids. The CDR3 protein is CASSLNLAGRGEQFF. The CDR3 DNA reads as TGTGCCAGCAGCTTGAATCTGGCAGGGAGGGGGGAGCAGTTCTTC. The full variable domain, completed using reference TRBV5-4 and TRBJ2-1, is ETGVTQSPTHLIKTRGQQVTLRCSSQSGHNTVSWYQQALGQGPQFIFQYYREEENGRGNFPPRFSGLQFPNYSSELNVNALELDDSALYLCASSLNLAGRGEQFFGPGTRLTVL.

The chain employs TRBV2 and TRBJ2-3; D is unresolved. The CDR3 extends over 13 amino acids. V lost 6 bases and J lost 0, with 7 bases in between. CDR1 SNHLY and CDR2 FYNNEI come from the germline V gene. CDR3 bases: TGTGCCAGCAGCAACCTTAGCACAGATACGCAGTATTTT. This sequence encodes CASSNLSTDTQYF.

The J gene is TRBJ2-1, the V gene TRBV9; tentative D call: TRBD1 (5 bases). In germline, CDR1 is SGDLS, CDR2 YYNGEE. V gave up 4 bases and J gave up 2 bases, with 13 bases separating them. The CDR3 spans 15 residues. Here the CDR3 DNA reads TGTGCCAGCAGCTCTAGACAGAATACCTACAATGAGCAGTTCTTC. Translated, it gives CASSSRQNTYNEQFF.

This clone appeared once. The chain couples TRBV4-1 to TRBJ2-5; 7 positions agree with TRBD1. Per the germline V gene, CDR1 is MGHRA and CDR2 is YSYEKL. With V trimmed by 4 bases and J by 7 bases, 6 bases remained unmatched. This CDR3 has 13 residues. This CDR3 is CASSLLPGGTQYF. The CDR3 DNA reads TGCGCCAGCAGCCTCCTCCCAGGGGGGACCCAGTACTTC.

The chain combines TRBV5-1 with TRBJ1-4; D is possibly TRBD1 (5 bases). Trimming removed 0 bases at V and 4 bases at J, with 7 bases between. Germline V gives CDR1 SGHRS, CDR2 YFSETQ. The CDR3 totals 14 residues. The CDR3 sequence is CASSLAGSNEKLFF. Here the CDR3 DNA reads TGCGCCAGCAGCTTGGCAGGGAGTAATGAAAAACTGTTTTTT.

The chain carries TRBV6-5 and TRBJ1-1; D perhaps matches TRBD1 (6 bases). V dropped 0 bases and J dropped 3 bases, with 11 bases sitting between them. The CDR3 totals 15 residues. Per the germline V gene, CDR1 is MNHEY and CDR2 is SVGAGI. The CDR3 DNA reads TGTGCCAGCAGTTACTCGGCTGGGGGCGACACTGAAGCTTTCTTT. Translation gives CASSYSAGGDTEAFF.

This clone has just one count. This rearrangement joins TRBV7-9 to TRBJ2-1; D possibly corresponds to TRBD1 (5 bases). Trimming took 2 bases from V and 0 from J, leaving 11 bases between them. The CDR3 covers 16 residues. Germline V gives CDR1 SEHNR, CDR2 FQNEAQ (reference sequence). In nucleotides, the CDR3 is TGTGCCAGCAGCTTACAGGGCACGAGCTCCTACAATGAGCAGTTCTTC. This encodes CASSLQGTSSYNEQFF. The whole variable domain, filled in from reference TRBV7-9 and TRBJ2-1, reads DTGVSQNPRHKITKRGQNVTFRCDPISEHNRLYWYRQTLGQGPEFLTYFQNEAQLEKSRLLSDRFSAERPKGSFSTLEIQRTEQGDSAMYLCASSLQGTSSYNEQFFGPGTRLTVL.

This clone was found many times. The V and J genes are TRBV2 and TRBJ2-5; TRBD2 might be the D (6 bases). The CDR3 loop spans 15 amino acids. The V gene's germline CDR1 is SNHLY and CDR2 FYNNEI. Trimming cost V 5 bases and J 7 bases, with 20 bases left between them. Here the CDR3 reads CASSPTGTLAVTQYF. CDR3 bases: TGTGCCAGCAGTCCTACCGGGACTTTAGCCGTGACCCAGTACTTC. Filled out from reference TRBV2 and TRBJ2-5, the complete variable domain reads EPEVTQTPSHQVTQMGQEVILRCVPISNHLYFYWYRQILGQKVEFLVSFYNNEISEKSEIFDDQFSVERPDGSNFTLKIRSTKLEDSAMYFCASSPTGTLAVTQYFGPGTRLLVL.

The sample holds a few counts of this clone. J is TRBJ2-3 and V is TRBV11-2; TRBD2 aligns across 7 bases. Germline lookup yields CDR1 SGHAT and CDR2 FQNNGV. This CDR3 is built from 15 residues. Losses at the gene ends were 7 bases for V and 0 bases for J; bases not matched to a gene: 7. CDR3 DNA sequence: TGTGCCAGCACCTTGGGCGGGAGAAGCACAGATACGCAGTATTTT. Its translation: CASTLGGRSTDTQYF. The variable domain in full, with the rest retrieved from reference TRBV11-2 and TRBJ2-3, is EAGVAQSPRYKIIEKRQSVAFWCNPISGHATLYWYQQILGQGPKLLIQFQNNGVVDDSQLPKDRFSAERLKGVDSTLKIQPAKLEDSAVYLCASTLGGRSTDTQYFGPGTRLTVL.

This clone was picked up one time. The rearrangement uses TRBV5-1 and TRBJ1-4, with D maybe TRBD1 (5 bases). The CDR3 extends over 16 amino acids. The germline V gene has CDR1 SGHRS and CDR2 YFSETQ. Trimming shortened V by 4 bases and J by 8 bases, and 21 bases separated the two germline ends. CDR3 region: CASSTAGTRGGEKLFF. In DNA form, the CDR3 reads TGCGCCAGCAGCACCGCCGGGACTCGAGGTGGGGAAAAACTGTTTTTT.

Of note for this clone: With only one base between it and a far larger clone, this is likely a read error. This sequence joins TRBV6-4 and TRBJ2-3; the match to TRBD1 covers 8 bases. The CDR3 loop spans 14 amino acids. Germline V CDR1 and CDR2: MRHNA, SNTAGT. This CDR3 is CDSSDSTGADTQYF. The CDR3 nucleotides are TGTGACAGCAGTGACTCGACAGGGGCAGATACGCAGTATTTT.

The rearrangement links TRBV6-1 to TRBJ1-1; TRBD1 might be the D (6 bases). Germline loops: CDR1 MNHNS, CDR2 SASEGT. Trimming shortened V by 5 bases and J by 8 bases, and 15 bases separated the two germline ends. This CDR3 spans 13 amino acids. As DNA, the CDR3 is TGTGCCAGCAGTCCTGACAGGCCCAAAGAAGCTTTCTTT. This sequence encodes CASSPDRPKEAFF.

Notes on this clone: This probably arose from a read error, given a far larger clone one base away. The CDR3 does not close with the conserved phenylalanine or tryptophan, likely indicating a read error. The chain is built from TRBV9 and TRBJ1-2, with D uncertain. This CDR3 is built from 12 residues. Germline CDR1 reads SGDLS; CDR2 reads YYNGEE. Trimming removed 2 bases at V and 7 bases at J, with 9 bases between. The CDR3 loop reads CASSVRGSGYTL. CDR3 coding DNA: TGTGCCAGCAGCGTCCGTGGAAGTGGCTACACCCTC.

The V and J genes are TRBV18 and TRBJ1-5; possible D gene TRBD1, 5 bases. The length of the CDR3 is 13 residues. Trimming stripped 6 bases from V and 6 bases from J, with 12 bases between. The germline gives CDR1 KGHSH, CDR2 LQKENI. Here the CDR3 reads CASSQGLGQPQHF. The CDR3 DNA reads as TGTGCCAGCTCGCAGGGTTTAGGTCAGCCCCAGCATTTT.

The gene calls are TRBV7-6 and TRBJ1-1, with D possibly TRBD1 on 5 matching bases. Germline lookup yields CDR1 SGHVS and CDR2 FNYEAQ. Between the trimmed V and J ends, which lost 0 bases and 0 bases, there was a span of 26 bases. This CDR3 contains 21 residues. The CDR3: CASSLAKPGQPRQWVNTEAFF. In DNA form, the CDR3 reads TGTGCCAGCAGCTTAGCGAAGCCGGGGCAGCCGCGCCAGTGGGTGAACACTGAAGCTTTCTTT.

This clone was picked up one time. V is TRBV18 and J is TRBJ1-3, with D unresolved. Germline V gene data show CDR1 as KGHSH and CDR2 as LQKENI. V was trimmed by 4 bases and J by 4 bases, leaving 8 bases between them. The CDR3 contains 13 residues. The CDR3 DNA is TGTGCCAGCTCACAAGAGAGAGGAAACACCATATATTTT. This translates into CASSQERGNTIYF. Full variable domain (rest looked up from reference TRBV18 and TRBJ1-3): NAGVMQNPRHLVRRRGQEARLRCSPMKGHSHVYWYRQLPEEGLKFMVYLQKENIIDESGMPKERFSAEFPKEGPSILRIQQVVRGDSAAYFCASSQERGNTIYFGEGSWLTVV.